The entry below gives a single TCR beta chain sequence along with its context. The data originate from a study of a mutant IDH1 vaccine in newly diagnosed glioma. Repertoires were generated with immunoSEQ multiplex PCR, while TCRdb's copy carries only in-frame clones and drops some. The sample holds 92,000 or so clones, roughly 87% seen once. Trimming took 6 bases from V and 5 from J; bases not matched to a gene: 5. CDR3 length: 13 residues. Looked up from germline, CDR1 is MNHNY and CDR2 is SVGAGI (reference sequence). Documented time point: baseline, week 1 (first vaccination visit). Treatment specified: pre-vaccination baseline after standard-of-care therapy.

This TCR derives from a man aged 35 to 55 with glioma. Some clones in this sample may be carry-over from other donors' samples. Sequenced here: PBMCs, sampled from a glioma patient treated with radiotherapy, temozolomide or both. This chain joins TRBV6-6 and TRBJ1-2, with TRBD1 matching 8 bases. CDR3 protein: CASRQDREYGYTF. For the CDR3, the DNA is TGTGCCAGCAGACAGGACAGGGAATATGGCTACACCTTC.